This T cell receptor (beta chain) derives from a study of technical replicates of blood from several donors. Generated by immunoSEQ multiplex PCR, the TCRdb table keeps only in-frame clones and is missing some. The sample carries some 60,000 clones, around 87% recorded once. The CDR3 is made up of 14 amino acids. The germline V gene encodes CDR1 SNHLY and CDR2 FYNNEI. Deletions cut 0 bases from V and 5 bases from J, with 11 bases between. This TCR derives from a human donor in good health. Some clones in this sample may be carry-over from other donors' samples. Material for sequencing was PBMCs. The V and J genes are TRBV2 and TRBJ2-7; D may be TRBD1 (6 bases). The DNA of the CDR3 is TGTGCCAGCAGTGAAGCGGGGGCGCGGGACGAGCAGTACTTC. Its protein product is CASSEAGARDEQYF.